The source of this TCR beta chain is a study of shared clonotypes between healthy human individuals. Findings of the study overall: Sharing of clonotypes among donors was expected to vary with sequencing depth.

Trimming took off 2 bases at V and 0 bases at J, with 17 bases between the two ends. Germline lookup yields CDR1 SGHDN and CDR2 FVKESK. The length of the CDR3 is 17 residues. Assay used: immunoSEQ multiplex PCR; TCRdb lists only in-frame clones, some missing. The sample carries about 230,000 clones, approximately 70% recorded once. This clone was observed once. Antigen: not known. The sample comprised memory CD4+ T cells sorted from blood. Subset reported: CD45RA-negative fraction. This receptor was identified in a man aged 30 to 45 in good health. This chain connects TRBV14 to TRBJ2-7, with a possible D match to TRBD2 (5 bases). The chain's CDR3 is CASSQLPGRTSSYEQYF. CDR3 in DNA: TGTGCCAGCAGCCAATTACCCGGACGTACTAGCTCCTACGAGCAGTACTTC.